This TCR beta chain was recovered during a study of shared clonotypes between healthy human individuals. Study-level points and caveats: A handful of donors shared about 4.8% of their naive CD4 clonotypes. An effect of sequencing depth on clonotype sharing among donors was expected.

The CDR3 has 15 amino acids. V shed 6 bases, J shed 6 bases, and the junction held 5 bases outside the gene matches. Germline CDR1 and CDR2: MNHEY and SMNVEV (reference sequence). About this clone itself: Its specificity is not known.

DNA at around 200 ng, about 30,000 T cell genomes, went into sorted-subset replicate PCRs. Per the authors' pipeline: Because ImmunoSEQ provided only junction sequences with no quality scores, the filtering differed. TCRdb keeps only in-frame clones here, not all; method: immunoSEQ multiplex PCR. For V, J and clone size, that table is used; D and trimming come from the DNA. The sample consists of 600,000 to 800,000 clones, roughly 72% of them appearing once. The chain employs TRBV27 and TRBJ2-2; 12 nucleotides match TRBD2. Sample: memory CD4+ T cells sorted from blood. Subset described: CD45RA-negative fraction. The TCR was taken from a woman between 25 and 40 years old in good health. Here the CDR3 reads CASSPSGRVSGELFF. Written as DNA, the CDR3 is TGTGCCAGCAGCCCTAGCGGGAGGGTCTCCGGGGAGCTGTTTTTT.